These 13 T cell receptor beta chains share one sample of origin, sequenced in a study of shared clonotypes between healthy human individuals. Method: immunoSEQ multiplex PCR; TCRdb's copy keeps in-frame clones and lacks some. Seen here are over 850,000 clones, about four fifths observed once, and the top ten hold 0.4% to 0.55%. Sequencing input: memory CD4+ T cells from PBMCs. This sample's subset: CD45RA-negative fraction. Every receptor here comes from a man in his late teens or twenties in good health. Some clones in this sample may be carry-over from other donors' samples.

The CDR3 coding sequence is TGTGCCAGCAGCTTACGAAACCTCGAGGATACGCAGTATTTT. Amino acid sequence: CASSLRNLEDTQYF. The chain uses TRBV5-4 and TRBJ2-3; no definite D call. The germline V gene has CDR1 SGHNT and CDR2 YYREEE (reference sequence). The CDR3 runs 14 residues. V shed 2 bases and J shed 6 bases, with 13 bases lying between them.

This clone occurred a few times. The gene calls are TRBV30 and TRBJ1-3; D not resolved. The germline V gene has CDR1 GTSNPN and CDR2 SVGIG (reference sequence). V dropped 2 bases and J dropped 0 bases, with 5 bases sitting between them. This CDR3 has 13 amino acids. CDR3 loop: CAWSNLSGNTIYF. Written as DNA, the CDR3 is TGTGCCTGGAGTAATCTCTCTGGAAACACCATATATTTT.

A single count supports this clone. V is TRBV30 and J is TRBJ1-3; D call uncertain. V was clipped by 0 bases and J by 2 bases, with 8 bases between them. The CDR3 runs to 14 residues. Germline-derived CDR1 and CDR2 are GTSNPN and SVGIG (reference sequence). The CDR3 reads CAWSVNSAGNTIYF. DNA of the CDR3: TGTGCCTGGAGTGTAAATTCAGCTGGAAACACCATATATTTT.

This clone has more than one count but fewer than ten. Other DNA sequences in this sample translate to the same CDR3. This sequence joins TRBV7-2 and TRBJ2-1, with 13 positions matching TRBD2. The V gene end was trimmed by 1 base and the J gene end by 6 bases; junction bases not matched to a gene: 0. The CDR3 contains 15 residues. Germline V gene data show CDR1 as SGHTA and CDR2 as FQGNSA. The CDR3 DNA reads as TGTGCCAGCAGCTTAGGGACTAGCGGGAGCAATGAGCAGTTCTTC. Translated, it gives CASSLGTSGSNEQFF. The full variable domain, completed using reference TRBV7-2 and TRBJ2-1, is GAGVSQSPSNKVTEKGKDVELRCDPISGHTALYWYRQSLGQGLEFLIYFQGNSAPDKSGLPSDRFSAERTGGSVSTLTIQRTQQEDSAVYLCASSLGTSGSNEQFFGPGTRLTVL.

V gene TRBV7-3 combines with J gene TRBJ2-7; 12 bases fit TRBD2. This CDR3 contains 16 residues. Trimming took 3 bases from V and 4 from J; bases not matched to a gene: 7. Germline lookup yields CDR1 SGHTA and CDR2 FQGTGA. The CDR3 here is CASSLEPSGRDYEQYF. CDR3 bases: TGTGCCAGCAGCTTGGAACCTAGCGGGAGGGATTACGAGCAGTACTTC. Combining the CDR3 with reference TRBV7-3 and TRBJ2-7 gives the whole variable domain GAGVSQTPSNKVTEKGKYVELRCDPISGHTALYWYRQSLGQGPEFLIYFQGTGAADDSGLPNDRFFAVRPEGSVSTLKIQRTERGDSAVYLCASSLEPSGRDYEQYFGPGTRLTVT.

Only a few counts were recorded for this clone. The V gene is TRBV9, the J gene TRBJ2-2; no firm D call. The CDR3 is made up of 14 amino acids. The V end was cut by 0 bases, the J end by 4 bases, with 7 bases between. Germline V gene sequence: CDR1 SGDLS, CDR2 YYNGEE. CDR3 protein: CASSVAPRTGELFF. CDR3 in DNA: TGTGCCAGCAGCGTAGCGCCGCGCACCGGGGAGCTGTTTTTT.

The V and J genes are TRBV18 and TRBJ1-5, with D maybe TRBD1 (5 bases). The germline V gene has CDR1 KGHSH and CDR2 LQKENI. The CDR3 runs to 16 residues. V lost 6 bases and J lost 7, with 22 bases in between. This CDR3 is CASSPSSAGSRQPQHF. The CDR3 bases are TGTGCCAGCTCCCCCTCCTCGGCAGGGTCGAGGCAGCCCCAGCATTTT.

This sequence joins TRBV9 and TRBJ2-3; 9 nucleotides line up with TRBD2. CDR1 is SGDLS and CDR2 is YYNGEE in the germline V gene. The CDR3 sequence is 16 residues long. V lost 0 bases and J lost 5; bases outside the gene matches: 7. The CDR3 DNA reads as TGTGCCAGCAGCGTAGGGTCTAGCGGGACGGGAGATACGCAGTATTTT. This encodes CASSVGSSGTGDTQYF.

The chain employs TRBV9 and TRBJ1-6; D remains unclear. CDR1 and CDR2 (germline): SGDLS, YYNGEE. V was clipped by 6 bases and J by 5 bases, with 12 bases between them. CDR3 length: 14 amino acids. The CDR3 DNA follows: TGTGCCAGCACACGGGAATCTAATAATTCACCCCTCCACTTT. Residues: CASTRESNNSPLHF.

The gene calls are TRBV30 and TRBJ2-7; D is undetermined. The V end was cut by 2 bases, the J end by 6 bases, with 14 bases between. The CDR3 is made up of 13 amino acids. Germline V gene lookup returns CDR1 GTSNPN and CDR2 SVGIG (reference sequence). CDR3 in DNA: TGTGCCTGGAGTATAGCCCCTACCGGCGAGCAGTACTTC. Translating it yields CAWSIAPTGEQYF. Supplemented by reference TRBV30 and TRBJ2-7, the full variable domain reads SQTIHQWPATLVQPVGSPLSLECTVEGTSNPNLYWYRQAAGRGLQLLFYSVGIGQISSEVPQNLSASRPQDRQFILSSKKLLLSDSGFYLCAWSIAPTGEQYFGPGTRLTVT.

This chain uses TRBV29-1 with TRBJ1-2, with D maybe TRBD1 (5 bases). Trimming shortened V by 1 base and J by 4 bases, and 13 bases separated the two germline ends. The germline V gene has CDR1 SQVTM and CDR2 ANQGSEA. CDR3 length equals 14 residues. CDR3 bases: TGCAGCGTTGAAGGGAGGGGAAAGAGCTATGGCTACACCTTC. Its protein is CSVEGRGKSYGYTF.

The chain is built from TRBV5-1 and TRBJ1-3, with D unclear. Trimming left V 0 bases short and J 5 bases short, with 6 bases between. Germline V CDR1 and CDR2: SGHRS, YFSETQ. There are 13 residues in the CDR3. The CDR3 DNA follows: TGCGCCAGCAGCTTGGGTGGGAGAAACACCATATATTTT. Amino acid sequence: CASSLGGRNTIYF.

The rearrangement joins TRBV28 to TRBJ2-5, with 7 positions matching TRBD1. CDR1 MDHEN and CDR2 SYDVKM come from the germline V gene. The CDR3 is 15 amino acids. J was trimmed by 1 base and V by 4 bases; bases with no gene match: 6. The CDR3 sequence: CASSSPGQIQETQYF. CDR3 in DNA: TGTGCCAGCAGTTCACCGGGACAGATCCAAGAGACCCAGTACTTC.